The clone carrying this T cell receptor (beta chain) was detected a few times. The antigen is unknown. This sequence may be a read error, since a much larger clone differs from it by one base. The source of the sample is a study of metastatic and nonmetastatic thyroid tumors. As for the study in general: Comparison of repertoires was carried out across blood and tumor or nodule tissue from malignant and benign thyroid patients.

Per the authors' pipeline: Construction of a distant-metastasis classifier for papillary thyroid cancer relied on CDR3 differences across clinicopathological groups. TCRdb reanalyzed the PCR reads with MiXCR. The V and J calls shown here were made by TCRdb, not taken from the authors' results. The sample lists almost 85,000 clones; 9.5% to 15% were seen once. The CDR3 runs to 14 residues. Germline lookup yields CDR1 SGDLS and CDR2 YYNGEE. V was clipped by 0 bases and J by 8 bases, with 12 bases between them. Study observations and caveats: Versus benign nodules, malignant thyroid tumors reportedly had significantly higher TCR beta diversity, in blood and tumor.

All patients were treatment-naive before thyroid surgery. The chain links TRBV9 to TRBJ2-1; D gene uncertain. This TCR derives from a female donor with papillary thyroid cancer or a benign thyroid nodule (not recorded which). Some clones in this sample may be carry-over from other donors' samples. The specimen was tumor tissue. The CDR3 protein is CASSVGIGFYEQFF. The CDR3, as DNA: TGTGCCAGCAGCGTAGGAATTGGGTTCTATGAGCAGTTCTTC.